This T cell receptor (beta chain) was captured in a study of OX40 agonist ivuxolimab in advanced cancers. Study in general: Administration of intravenous ivuxolimab to patients occurred every 2 weeks at 0.01 to 10 mg/kg. Findings of the study overall: In the 0.1 to 3.0 mg/kg range, CD4+ and CD8+ blood T cells had expanded clonally by week 6. In the 0.1-3.0 mg/kg groups, partial responders showed among the lowest expansion.

The V gene's germline CDR1 is SGHDN and CDR2 FVKESK. V lost 0 bases and J 2 bases, leaving 8 bases between the germline ends. This CDR3 region has 15 residues. TCRdb's copy holds only in-frame clones and misses some; the assay was immunoSEQ multiplex PCR. Counted here are under 95,000 clones, about 84% occurring once; the ten biggest clones make up 6.9%. Turning to this clone: Its antigen is unidentified.

Autoimmune disease history or systemic immunosuppression barred patients. The sample in question was CD4+ or CD8+ T cells sorted from blood, obtained in a trial of the OX40 agonist ivuxolimab. The chain is built from TRBV14 and TRBJ2-1, with unresolved D. This TCR was recovered from an adult with an advanced solid tumor such as melanoma, head and neck, liver or kidney cancer. CDR3 nucleotides: TGTGCCAGCAGCCAAGAGGTTACGGCCTACAATGAGCAGTTCTTC. Amino acids: CASSQEVTAYNEQFF.